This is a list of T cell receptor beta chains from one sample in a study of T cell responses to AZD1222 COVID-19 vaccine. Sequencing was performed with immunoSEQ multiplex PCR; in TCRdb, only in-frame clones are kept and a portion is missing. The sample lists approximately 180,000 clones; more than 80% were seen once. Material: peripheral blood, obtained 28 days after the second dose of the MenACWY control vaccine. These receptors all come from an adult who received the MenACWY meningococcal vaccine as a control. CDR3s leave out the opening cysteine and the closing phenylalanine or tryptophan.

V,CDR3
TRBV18,ASSPPSGFMNTEAF
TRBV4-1,ASSHGQPNQPQH
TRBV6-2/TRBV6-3,ASSYEGASYEQY
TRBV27,ASSPYGAGGDNEQF
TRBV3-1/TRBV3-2,ASSKTGGADTEAF
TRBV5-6,ASSHSGSPYNEQF
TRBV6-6,ASSSGTGRSDTQY
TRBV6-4,ASSPGNMNTEAF
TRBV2,ASSPFLMSSGELF
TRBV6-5,ASSYSSGRFYGYT
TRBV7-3,ASSLILVLPSPYEQY
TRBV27,ASSSYGGQPQH
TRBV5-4,ASSSMTATNEKLF
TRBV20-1,SAHRSEQY
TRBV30,AWSVSRVSSYT
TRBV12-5,ASGYLGTGYYGYT
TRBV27,ASSLRTGTTGNYGYT